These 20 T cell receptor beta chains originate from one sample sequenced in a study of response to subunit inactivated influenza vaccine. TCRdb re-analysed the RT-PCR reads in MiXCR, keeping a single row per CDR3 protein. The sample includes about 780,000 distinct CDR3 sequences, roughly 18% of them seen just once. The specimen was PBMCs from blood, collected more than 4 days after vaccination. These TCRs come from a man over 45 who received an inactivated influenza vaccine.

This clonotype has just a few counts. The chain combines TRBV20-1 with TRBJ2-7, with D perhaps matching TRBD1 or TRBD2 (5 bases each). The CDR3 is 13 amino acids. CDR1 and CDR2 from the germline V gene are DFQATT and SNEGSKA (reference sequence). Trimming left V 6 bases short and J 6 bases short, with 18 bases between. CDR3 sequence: CSAEPWLRGEQYF. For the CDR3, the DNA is TGCAGTGCAGAGCCCTGGTTGAGGGGCGAGCAGTACTTC.

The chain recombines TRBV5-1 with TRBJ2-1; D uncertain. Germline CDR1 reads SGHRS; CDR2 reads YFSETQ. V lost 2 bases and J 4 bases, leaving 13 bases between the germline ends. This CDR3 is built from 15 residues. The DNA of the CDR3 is TGCGCCAGCAGCTTTGATGGGGTGGGATACAATGAGCAGTTCTTC. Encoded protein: CASSFDGVGYNEQFF.

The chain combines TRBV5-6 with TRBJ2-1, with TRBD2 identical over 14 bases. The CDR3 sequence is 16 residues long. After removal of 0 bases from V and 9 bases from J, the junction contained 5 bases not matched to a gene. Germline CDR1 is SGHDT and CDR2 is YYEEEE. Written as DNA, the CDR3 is TGTGCCAGCAGCTTGGTTGGGACTAGCGGGAGTAGTGAGCAGTTCTTC. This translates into CASSLVGTSGSSEQFF.

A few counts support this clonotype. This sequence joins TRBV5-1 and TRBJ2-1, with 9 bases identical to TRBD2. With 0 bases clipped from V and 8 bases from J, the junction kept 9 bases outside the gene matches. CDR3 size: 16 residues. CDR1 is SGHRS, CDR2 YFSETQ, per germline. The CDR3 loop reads CASSLEISGRNYEQFF. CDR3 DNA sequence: TGCGCCAGCAGCTTGGAGATTAGCGGGAGAAACTATGAGCAGTTCTTC.

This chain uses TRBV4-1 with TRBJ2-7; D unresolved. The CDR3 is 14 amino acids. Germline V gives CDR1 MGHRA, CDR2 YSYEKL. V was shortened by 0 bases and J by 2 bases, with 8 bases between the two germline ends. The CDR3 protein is CASSQDPWAYEQYF. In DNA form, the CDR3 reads TGCGCCAGCAGCCAAGATCCTTGGGCCTACGAGCAGTACTTC.

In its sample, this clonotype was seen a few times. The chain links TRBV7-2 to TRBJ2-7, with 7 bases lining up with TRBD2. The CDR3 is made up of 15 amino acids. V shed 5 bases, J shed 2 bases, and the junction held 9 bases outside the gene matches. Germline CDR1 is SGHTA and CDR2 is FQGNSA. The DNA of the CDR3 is TGTGCCAGCAGCGCTGCCAGCGGGACCCCCTACGAGCAGTACTTC. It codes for CASSAASGTPYEQYF.

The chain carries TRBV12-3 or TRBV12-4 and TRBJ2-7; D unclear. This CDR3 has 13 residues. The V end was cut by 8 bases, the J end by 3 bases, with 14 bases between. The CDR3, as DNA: TGTGCCAGCGCCACAACGGGCAGCTACGAGCAGTACTTC. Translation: CASATTGSYEQYF.

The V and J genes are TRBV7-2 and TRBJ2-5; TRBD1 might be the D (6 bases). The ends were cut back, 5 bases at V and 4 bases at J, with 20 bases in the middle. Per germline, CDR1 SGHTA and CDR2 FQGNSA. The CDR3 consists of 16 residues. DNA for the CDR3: TGTGCCAGCAGCCTGATCCAGGGGCGAGGGTCAGAGACCCAGTACTTC. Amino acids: CASSLIQGRGSETQYF.

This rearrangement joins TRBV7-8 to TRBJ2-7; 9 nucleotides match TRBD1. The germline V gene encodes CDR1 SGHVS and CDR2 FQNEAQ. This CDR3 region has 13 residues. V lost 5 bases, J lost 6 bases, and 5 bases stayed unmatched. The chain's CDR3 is CASSPGTGFEQYF. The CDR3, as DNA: TGTGCCAGCAGCCCCGGGACAGGGTTCGAGCAGTACTTC.

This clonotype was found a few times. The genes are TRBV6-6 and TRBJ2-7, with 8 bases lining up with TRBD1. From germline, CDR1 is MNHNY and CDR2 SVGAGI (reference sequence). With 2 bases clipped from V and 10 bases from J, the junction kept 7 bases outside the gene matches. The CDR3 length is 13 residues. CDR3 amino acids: CASSYDRGNVQYF. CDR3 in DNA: TGTGCCAGCAGTTACGACAGGGGCAACGTCCAGTACTTC.

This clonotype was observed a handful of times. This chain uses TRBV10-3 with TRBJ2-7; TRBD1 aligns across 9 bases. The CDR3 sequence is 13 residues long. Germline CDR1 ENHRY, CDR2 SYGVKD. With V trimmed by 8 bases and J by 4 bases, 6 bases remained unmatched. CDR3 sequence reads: CAIWDRAQYEQYF. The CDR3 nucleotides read TGTGCCATCTGGGACAGGGCCCAGTACGAGCAGTACTTC.

CDR3 sequence (DNA): TGCGCCAGCAGCTGGGGTCCGGGGGCGGACGCTTTCTTT. Translation: CASSWGPGADAFF. The chain couples TRBV4-3 to TRBJ1-1; possibly TRBD1 for D (6 bases). The CDR3 length is 13 residues. Trimming removed 5 bases from V and 11 bases from J, with 18 bases in between. Per germline, CDR1 LGHNA and CDR2 YSLEER.

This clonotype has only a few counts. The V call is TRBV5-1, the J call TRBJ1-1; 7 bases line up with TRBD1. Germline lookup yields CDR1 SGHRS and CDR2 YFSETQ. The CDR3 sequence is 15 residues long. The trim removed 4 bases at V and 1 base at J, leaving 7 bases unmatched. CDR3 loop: CASSPTGQRNTEAFF. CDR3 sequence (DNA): TGCGCCAGCAGCCCTACGGGACAGCGGAACACTGAAGCTTTCTTT.

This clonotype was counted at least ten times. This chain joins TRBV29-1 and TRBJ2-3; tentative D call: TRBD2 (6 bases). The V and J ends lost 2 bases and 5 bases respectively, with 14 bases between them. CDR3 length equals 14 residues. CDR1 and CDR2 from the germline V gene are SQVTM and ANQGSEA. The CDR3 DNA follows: TGCAGCGTTGAAAAGTGGCGGGAACGAGATACGCAGTATTTT. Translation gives CSVEKWRERDTQYF.

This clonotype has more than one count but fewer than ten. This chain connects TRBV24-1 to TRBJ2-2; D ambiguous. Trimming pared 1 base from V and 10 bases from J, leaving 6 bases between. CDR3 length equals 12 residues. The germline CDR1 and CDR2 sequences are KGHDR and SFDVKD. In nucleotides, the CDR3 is TGTGCCACCAGTGATTTAAGGGAGGAGCTGTTTTTT. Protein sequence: CATSDLREELFF.

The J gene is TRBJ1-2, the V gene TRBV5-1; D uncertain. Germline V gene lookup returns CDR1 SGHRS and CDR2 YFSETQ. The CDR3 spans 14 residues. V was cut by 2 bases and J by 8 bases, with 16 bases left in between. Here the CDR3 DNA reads TGCGCCAGCAGCTTAGGAACAGCCCTCTGGGGCTACACCTTC. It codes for CASSLGTALWGYTF. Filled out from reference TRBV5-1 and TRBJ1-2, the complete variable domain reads KAGVTQTPRYLIKTRGQQVTLSCSPISGHRSVSWYQQTPGQGLQFLFEYFSETQRNKGNFPGRFSGRQFSNSRSEMNVSTLELGDSALYLCASSLGTALWGYTFGSGTRLTVV.

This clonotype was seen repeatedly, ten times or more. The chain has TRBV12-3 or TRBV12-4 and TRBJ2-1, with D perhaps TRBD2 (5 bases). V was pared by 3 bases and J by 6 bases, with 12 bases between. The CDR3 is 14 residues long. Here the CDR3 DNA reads TGTGCCAGCAGTTTCGGTTGGGGAGTCAATGAGCAGTTCTTC. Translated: CASSFGWGVNEQFF.

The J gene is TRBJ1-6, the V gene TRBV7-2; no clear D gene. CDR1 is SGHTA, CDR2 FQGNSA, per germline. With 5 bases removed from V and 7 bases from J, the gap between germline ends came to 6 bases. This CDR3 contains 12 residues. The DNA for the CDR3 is TGTGCCAGCAGCCACCCAAATTCACCCCTCCACTTT. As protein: CASSHPNSPLHF. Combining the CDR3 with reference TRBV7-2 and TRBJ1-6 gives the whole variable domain GAGVSQSPSNKVTEKGKDVELRCDPISGHTALYWYRQSLGQGLEFLIYFQGNSAPDKSGLPSDRFSAERTGGSVSTLTIQRTQQEDSAVYLCASSHPNSPLHFGNGTRLTVT.

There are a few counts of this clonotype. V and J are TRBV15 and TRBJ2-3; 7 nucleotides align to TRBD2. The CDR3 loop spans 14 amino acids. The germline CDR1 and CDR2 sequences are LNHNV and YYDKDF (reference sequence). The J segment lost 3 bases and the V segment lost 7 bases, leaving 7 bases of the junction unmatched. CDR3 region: CATKWASGTDTQYF. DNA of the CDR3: TGTGCCACCAAGTGGGCTAGCGGAACAGATACGCAGTATTTT.

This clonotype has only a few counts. The CDR3 sequence: CASTTIGGDRTDTQYF. The DNA of the CDR3 is TGTGCCAGCACCACGATAGGGGGAGATCGCACAGATACGCAGTATTTT. This chain links TRBV27 with TRBJ2-3, with D perhaps TRBD1 (6 bases). V shed 7 bases and J shed 1 base, with 18 bases lying between them. CDR3 length equals 16 residues. Germline CDR1 reads MNHEY; CDR2 reads SMNVEV (reference sequence).